The 7 T cell receptor beta chains listed next were all sequenced from one sample in a study of OX40 agonist ivuxolimab in advanced cancers. Clones were sequenced by immunoSEQ multiplex PCR, and TCRdb holds only the in-frame ones, with some missing. The sample yields 65,000 to 80,000 clones, less than 95% seen once. Material: CD4+ or CD8+ T cells sorted from blood, obtained in a trial of the OX40 agonist ivuxolimab. The receptors were gathered from an adult with an advanced solid tumor such as melanoma, head and neck, liver or kidney cancer.

This sequence joins TRBV19 and TRBJ2-2, with 8 bases aligning to TRBD1. The germline V gene has CDR1 LNHDA and CDR2 SQIVND (reference sequence). CDR3 length equals 15 residues. V shed 7 bases, J shed 4 bases, and the junction held 8 bases outside the gene matches. CDR3 sequence: CASTPLQGGTGELFF. The CDR3 DNA follows: TGTGCCAGTACCCCTCTACAGGGGGGCACCGGGGAGCTGTTTTTT. Full variable domain (outside the CDR3, taken from reference TRBV19 and TRBJ2-2): DGGITQSPKYLFRKEGQNVTLSCEQNLNHDAMYWYRQDPGQGLRLIYYSQIVNDFQKGDIAEGYSVSREKKESFPLTVTSAQKNPTAFYLCASTPLQGGTGELFFGEGSRLTVL.

The genes are TRBV27 and TRBJ2-7, with 9 bases aligning to TRBD1. CDR1 and CDR2 (germline): MNHEY, SMNVEV (reference sequence). The CDR3 is 15 amino acids. Germline trimming cut 5 bases from V and 6 bases from J; bases unmatched to any gene: 11. CDR3 coding DNA: TGTGCCAGCAGTCCATCGACAGGGGGTTACCGCGAGCAGTACTTC. Translated: CASSPSTGGYREQYF.

The chain has TRBV5-4 and TRBJ2-7; TRBD2 is a possible D gene (6 bases). CDR3 length: 15 amino acids. Trimming removed 3 bases from V and 1 base from J, with 14 bases in between. CDR1 and CDR2 from the germline V gene are SGHNT and YYREEE (reference sequence). CDR3 coding DNA: TGTGCCAGCAGCTCTGGGCGGGGAGGTTCCTACGAGCAGTACTTC. This gives the protein CASSSGRGGSYEQYF.

CDR3 amino acids: CASSDSGIAWDTQYF. As DNA, the CDR3 is TGTGCCAGCAGTGACTCGGGAATTGCGTGGGATACGCAGTATTTT. The rearrangement links TRBV6-4 to TRBJ2-3; D remains unclear. V was pared by 0 bases and J by 6 bases, with 13 bases between. The CDR3 spans 15 residues. Per germline, CDR1 MRHNA and CDR2 SNTAGT.

In this sample, this clone turned up once. The chain is built from TRBV6-1 and TRBJ1-2, with no clear D. V lost 3 bases to trimming and J lost 2 bases, with 10 bases between them. This CDR3 is 14 amino acids long. From germline, CDR1 is MNHNS and CDR2 SASEGT. CDR3 sequence reads: CASSEDRINYGYTF. The CDR3 DNA sequence: TGTGCCAGCAGTGAGGACCGAATAAACTATGGCTACACCTTC.

DNA of the CDR3: TGTGCCAGCAGTCCCCAACCATCCCGGTTACCTGAAGCTTTCTTT. Its protein is CASSPQPSRLPEAFF. This chain joins TRBV6-5 and TRBJ1-1, with unresolved D. Trimming stripped 5 bases from V and 6 bases from J, with 19 bases between. The germline V gene has CDR1 MNHEY and CDR2 SVGAGI. This CDR3 is built from 15 residues.

The J gene is TRBJ2-7, the V gene TRBV19; D possibly corresponds to TRBD1 (5 bases). Per the germline V gene, CDR1 is LNHDA and CDR2 is SQIVND (reference sequence). The CDR3 has 12 residues. The ends were cut back, 7 bases at V and 5 bases at J, with 12 bases in the middle. DNA of the CDR3: TGTGCCAGTAATTCAGGGTCTCACGAGCAGTACTTC. Translating it yields CASNSGSHEQYF.